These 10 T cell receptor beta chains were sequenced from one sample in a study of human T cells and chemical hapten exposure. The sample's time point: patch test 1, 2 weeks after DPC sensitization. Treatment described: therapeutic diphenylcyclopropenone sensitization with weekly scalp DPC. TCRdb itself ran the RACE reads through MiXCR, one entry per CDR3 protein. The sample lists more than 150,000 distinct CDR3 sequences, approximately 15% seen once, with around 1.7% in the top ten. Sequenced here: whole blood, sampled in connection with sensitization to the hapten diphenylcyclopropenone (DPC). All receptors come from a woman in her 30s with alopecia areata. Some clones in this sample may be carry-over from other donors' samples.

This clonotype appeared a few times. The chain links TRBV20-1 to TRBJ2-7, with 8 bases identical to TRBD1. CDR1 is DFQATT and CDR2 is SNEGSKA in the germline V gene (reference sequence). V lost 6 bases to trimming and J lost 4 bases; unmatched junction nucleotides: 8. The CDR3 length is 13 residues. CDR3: CSATGTGYYEQYF. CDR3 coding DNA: TGCAGTGCCACCGGGACAGGCTATTACGAGCAGTACTTC.

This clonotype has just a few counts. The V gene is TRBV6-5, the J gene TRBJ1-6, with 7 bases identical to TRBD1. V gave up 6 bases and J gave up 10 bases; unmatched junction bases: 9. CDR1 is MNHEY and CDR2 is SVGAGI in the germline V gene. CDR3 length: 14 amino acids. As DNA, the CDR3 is TGTGCCAGCAGCGTGGCAGGGGGGAGCTCACCCCTCCACTTT. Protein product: CASSVAGGSSPLHF.

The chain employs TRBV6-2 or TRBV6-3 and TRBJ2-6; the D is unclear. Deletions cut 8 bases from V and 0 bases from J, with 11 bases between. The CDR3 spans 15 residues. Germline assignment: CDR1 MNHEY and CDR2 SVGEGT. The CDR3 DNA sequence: TGTGCCAGCGATTCACCCCGCTCTGGGGCCAACGTCCTGACTTTC. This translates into CASDSPRSGANVLTF.

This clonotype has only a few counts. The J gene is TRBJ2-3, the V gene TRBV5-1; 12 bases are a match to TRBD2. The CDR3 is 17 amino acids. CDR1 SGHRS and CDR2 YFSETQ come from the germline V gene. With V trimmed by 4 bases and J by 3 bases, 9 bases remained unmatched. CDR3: CASSRTLAGGPTDTQYF. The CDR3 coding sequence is TGCGCCAGCAGCCGAACTCTAGCGGGAGGGCCGACAGATACGCAGTATTTT.

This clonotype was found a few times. This chain's CDR3 is CASSPRNRQNTEAFF. For the CDR3, the DNA is TGTGCCAGCTCACCACGTAATCGACAGAACACTGAAGCTTTCTTT. This chain links TRBV18 with TRBJ1-1; D gene ambiguous. The CDR3 consists of 15 residues. The V gene's germline CDR1 is KGHSH and CDR2 LQKENI. Trimming stripped 1 base from V and 1 base from J, with 10 bases between.

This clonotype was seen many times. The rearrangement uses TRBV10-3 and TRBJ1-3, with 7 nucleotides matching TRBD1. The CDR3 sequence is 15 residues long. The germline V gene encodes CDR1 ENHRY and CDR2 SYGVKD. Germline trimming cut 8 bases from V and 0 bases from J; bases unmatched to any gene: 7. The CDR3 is CAIGPGQSSGNTIYF. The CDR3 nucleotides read TGTGCCATCGGACCGGGACAGAGCTCTGGAAACACCATATATTTT.

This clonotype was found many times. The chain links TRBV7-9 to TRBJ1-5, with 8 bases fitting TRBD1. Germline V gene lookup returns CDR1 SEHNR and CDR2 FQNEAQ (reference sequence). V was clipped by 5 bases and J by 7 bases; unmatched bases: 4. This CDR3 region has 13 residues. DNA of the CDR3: TGTGCCAGCAGCCAAGACAGGGGACAGCCCCAGCATTTT. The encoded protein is CASSQDRGQPQHF. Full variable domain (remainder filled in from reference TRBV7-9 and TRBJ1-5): DTGVSQNPRHKITKRGQNVTFRCDPISEHNRLYWYRQTLGQGPEFLTYFQNEAQLEKSRLLSDRFSAERPKGSFSTLEIQRTEQGDSAMYLCASSQDRGQPQHFGDGTRLSIL.

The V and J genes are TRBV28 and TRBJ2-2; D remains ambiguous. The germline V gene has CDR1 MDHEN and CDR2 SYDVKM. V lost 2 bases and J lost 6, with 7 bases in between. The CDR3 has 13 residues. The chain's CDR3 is CASSLRVAGELFF. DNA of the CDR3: TGTGCCAGCAGTTTACGGGTGGCCGGGGAGCTGTTTTTT.

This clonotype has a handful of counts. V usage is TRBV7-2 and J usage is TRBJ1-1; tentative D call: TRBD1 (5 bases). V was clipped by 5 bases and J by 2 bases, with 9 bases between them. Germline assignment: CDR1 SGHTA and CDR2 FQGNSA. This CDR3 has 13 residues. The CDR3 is CASSADINTEAFF. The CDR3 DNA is TGTGCCAGCAGCGCGGACATAAACACTGAAGCTTTCTTT.

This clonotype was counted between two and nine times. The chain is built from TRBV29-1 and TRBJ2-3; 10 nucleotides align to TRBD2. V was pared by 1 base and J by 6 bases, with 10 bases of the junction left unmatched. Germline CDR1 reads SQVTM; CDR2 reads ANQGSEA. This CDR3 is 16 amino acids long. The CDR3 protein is CSVEVFSGRAGDTQYF. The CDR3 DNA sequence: TGCAGCGTTGAAGTTTTCAGCGGGAGGGCCGGGGATACGCAGTATTTT.